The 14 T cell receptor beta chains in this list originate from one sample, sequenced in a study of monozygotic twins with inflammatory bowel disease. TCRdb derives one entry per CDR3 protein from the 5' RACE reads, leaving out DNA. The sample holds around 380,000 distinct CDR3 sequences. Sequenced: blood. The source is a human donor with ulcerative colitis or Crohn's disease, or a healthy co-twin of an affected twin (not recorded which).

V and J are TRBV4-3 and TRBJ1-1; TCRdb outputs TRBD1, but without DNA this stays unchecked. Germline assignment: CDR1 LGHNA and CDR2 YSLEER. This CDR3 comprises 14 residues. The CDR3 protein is CASRLRTGLREAFF.

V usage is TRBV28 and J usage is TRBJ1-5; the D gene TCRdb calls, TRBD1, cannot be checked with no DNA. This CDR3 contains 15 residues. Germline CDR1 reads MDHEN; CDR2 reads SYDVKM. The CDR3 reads CATKSGQGASQPQHF. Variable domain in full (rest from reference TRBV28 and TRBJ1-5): DVKVTQSSRYLVKRTGEKVFLECVQDMDHENMFWYRQDPGLGLRLIYFSYDVKMKEKGDIPEGYSVSREKKERFSLILESASTNQTSMYLCATKSGQGASQPQHFGDGTRLSIL.

The CDR3 here is CASRPSEGRPYGYTF. This chain connects TRBV5-1 to TRBJ1-2; the D gene TCRdb calls, TRBD1, cannot be checked with no DNA. Germline lookup yields CDR1 SGHRS and CDR2 YFSETQ. This CDR3 region has 15 residues. The full variable domain, rest sourced from reference TRBV5-1 and TRBJ1-2, is KAGVTQTPRYLIKTRGQQVTLSCSPISGHRSVSWYQQTPGQGLQFLFEYFSETQRNKGNFPGRFSGRQFSNSRSEMNVSTLELGDSALYLCASRPSEGRPYGYTFGSGTRLTVV.

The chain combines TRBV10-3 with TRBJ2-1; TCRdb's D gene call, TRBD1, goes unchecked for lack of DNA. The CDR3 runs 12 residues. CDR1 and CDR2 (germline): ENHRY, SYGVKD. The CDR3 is CAISESQGQQFF.

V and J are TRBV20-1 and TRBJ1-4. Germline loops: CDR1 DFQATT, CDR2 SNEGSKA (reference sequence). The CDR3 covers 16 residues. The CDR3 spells CSARAVDSSTNEKLFF.

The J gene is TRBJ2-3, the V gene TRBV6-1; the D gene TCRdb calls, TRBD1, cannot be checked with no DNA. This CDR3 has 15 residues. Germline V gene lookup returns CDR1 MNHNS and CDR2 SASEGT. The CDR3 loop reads CASSAQGAVADTQYF.

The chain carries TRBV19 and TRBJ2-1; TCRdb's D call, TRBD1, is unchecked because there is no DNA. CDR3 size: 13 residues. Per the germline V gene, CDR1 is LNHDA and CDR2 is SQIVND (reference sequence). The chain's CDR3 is CASSGQGGNEQFF.

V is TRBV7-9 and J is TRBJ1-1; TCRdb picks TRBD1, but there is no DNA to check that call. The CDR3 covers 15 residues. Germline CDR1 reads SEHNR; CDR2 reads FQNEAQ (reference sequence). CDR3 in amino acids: CASTQNRGQNTEAFF.

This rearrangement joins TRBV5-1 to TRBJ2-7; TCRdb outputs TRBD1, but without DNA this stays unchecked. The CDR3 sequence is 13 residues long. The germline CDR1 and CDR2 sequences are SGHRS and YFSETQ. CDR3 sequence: CASSVQVHYEQYF.

This chain's CDR3 is CASRSGGADTRYF. The genes are TRBV5-1 and TRBJ2-3; lacking DNA, the TRBD2 call made by TCRdb goes unchecked. The CDR3 runs 13 residues. The germline gives CDR1 SGHRS, CDR2 YFSETQ.

CDR3 in amino acids: CASSLLGSRNTGELFF. The chain recombines TRBV7-3 with TRBJ2-2. The CDR3 sequence is 16 residues long. In germline, CDR1 is SGHTA, CDR2 FQGTGA.

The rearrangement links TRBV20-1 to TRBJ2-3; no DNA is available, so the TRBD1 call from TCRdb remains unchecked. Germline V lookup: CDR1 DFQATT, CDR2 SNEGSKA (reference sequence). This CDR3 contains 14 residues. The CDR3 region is CSARTGGRTDTQYF.

The CDR3 protein is CASSLAQGLGYGYTF. This rearrangement joins TRBV7-2 to TRBJ1-2. This CDR3 is 15 amino acids long. Looked up from germline, CDR1 is SGHTA and CDR2 is FQGNSA.

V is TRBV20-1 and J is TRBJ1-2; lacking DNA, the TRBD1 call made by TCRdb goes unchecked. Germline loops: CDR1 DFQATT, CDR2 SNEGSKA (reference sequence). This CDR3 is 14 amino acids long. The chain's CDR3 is CSANPGQGSYGYTF.